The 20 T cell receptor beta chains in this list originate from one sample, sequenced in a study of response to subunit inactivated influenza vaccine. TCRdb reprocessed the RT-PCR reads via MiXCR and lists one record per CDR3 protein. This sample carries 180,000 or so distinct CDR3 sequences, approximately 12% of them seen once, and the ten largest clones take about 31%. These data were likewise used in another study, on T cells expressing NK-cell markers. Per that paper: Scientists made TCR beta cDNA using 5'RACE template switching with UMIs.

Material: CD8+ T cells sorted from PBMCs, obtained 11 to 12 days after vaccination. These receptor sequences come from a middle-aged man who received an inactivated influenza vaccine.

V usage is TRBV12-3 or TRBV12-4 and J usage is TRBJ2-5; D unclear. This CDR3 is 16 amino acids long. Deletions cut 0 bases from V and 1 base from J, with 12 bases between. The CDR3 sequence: CASSLAGSRFQETQYF. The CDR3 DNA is TGTGCCAGCAGTTTAGCTGGTTCGAGGTTCCAAGAGACCCAGTACTTC.

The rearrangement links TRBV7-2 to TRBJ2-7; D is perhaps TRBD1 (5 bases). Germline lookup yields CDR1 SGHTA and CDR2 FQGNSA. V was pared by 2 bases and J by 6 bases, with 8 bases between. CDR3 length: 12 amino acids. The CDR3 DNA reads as TGTGCCAGCAGCTTAATGGGGCGCGAGCAGTACTTC. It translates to CASSLMGREQYF. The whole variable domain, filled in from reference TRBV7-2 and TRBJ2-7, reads GAGVSQSPSNKVTEKGKDVELRCDPISGHTALYWYRQSLGQGLEFLIYFQGNSAPDKSGLPSDRFSAERTGGSVSTLTIQRTQQEDSAVYLCASSLMGREQYFGPGTRLTVT.

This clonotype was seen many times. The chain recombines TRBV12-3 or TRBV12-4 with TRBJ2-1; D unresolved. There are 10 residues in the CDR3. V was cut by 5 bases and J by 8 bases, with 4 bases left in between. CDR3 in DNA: TGTGCCAGCAGTGCTCATGAGCAGTTCTTC. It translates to CASSAHEQFF.

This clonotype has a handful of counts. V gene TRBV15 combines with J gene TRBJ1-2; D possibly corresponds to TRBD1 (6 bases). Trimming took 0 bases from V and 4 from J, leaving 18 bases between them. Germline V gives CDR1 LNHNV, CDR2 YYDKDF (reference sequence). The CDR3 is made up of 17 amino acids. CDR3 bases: TGTGCCACCAGCAGAGACGTTTTTGGGGGGCCCGGCTATGGCTACACCTTC. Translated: CATSRDVFGGPGYGYTF.

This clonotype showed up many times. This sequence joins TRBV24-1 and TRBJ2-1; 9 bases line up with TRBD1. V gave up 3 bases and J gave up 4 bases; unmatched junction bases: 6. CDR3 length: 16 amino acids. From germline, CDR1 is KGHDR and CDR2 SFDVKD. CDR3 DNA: TGTGCCACCAGTGATCCTGGACAGGGGCAATACAATGAGCAGTTCTTC. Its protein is CATSDPGQGQYNEQFF.

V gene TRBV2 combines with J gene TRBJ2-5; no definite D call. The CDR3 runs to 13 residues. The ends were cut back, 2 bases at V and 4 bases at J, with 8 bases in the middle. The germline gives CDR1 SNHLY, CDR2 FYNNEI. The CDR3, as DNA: TGTGCCAGCAGTGAATCGTGGAGAGAGACCCAGTACTTC. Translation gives CASSESWRETQYF.

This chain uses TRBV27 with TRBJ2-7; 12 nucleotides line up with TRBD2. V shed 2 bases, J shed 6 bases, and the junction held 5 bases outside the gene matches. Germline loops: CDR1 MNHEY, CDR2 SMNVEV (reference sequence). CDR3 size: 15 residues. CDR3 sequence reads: CASSLLAGGPREQYF. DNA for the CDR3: TGTGCCAGCAGTTTACTAGCGGGAGGGCCCCGCGAGCAGTACTTC.

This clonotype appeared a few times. CDR3 DNA: TGTGCCAGCAGCTTGGCAGGGGGGGAGTACGAGCAGTACTTC. Protein sequence: CASSLAGGEYEQYF. The V and J genes are TRBV5-6 and TRBJ2-7, with D perhaps matching TRBD1 or TRBD2 (7 bases each). CDR1 and CDR2 from the germline V gene are SGHDT and YYEEEE. V lost 0 bases and J lost 4, with 11 bases in between. There are 14 residues in the CDR3.

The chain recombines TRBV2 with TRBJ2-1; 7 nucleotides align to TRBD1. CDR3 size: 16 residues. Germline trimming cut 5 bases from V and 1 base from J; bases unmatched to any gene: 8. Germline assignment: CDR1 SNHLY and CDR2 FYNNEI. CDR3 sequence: CASSRHRGSSYNEQFF. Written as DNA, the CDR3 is TGTGCCAGCAGTCGACACAGGGGATCGTCCTACAATGAGCAGTTCTTC. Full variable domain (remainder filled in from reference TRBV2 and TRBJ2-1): EPEVTQTPSHQVTQMGQEVILRCVPISNHLYFYWYRQILGQKVEFLVSFYNNEISEKSEIFDDQFSVERPDGSNFTLKIRSTKLEDSAMYFCASSRHRGSSYNEQFFGPGTRLTVL.

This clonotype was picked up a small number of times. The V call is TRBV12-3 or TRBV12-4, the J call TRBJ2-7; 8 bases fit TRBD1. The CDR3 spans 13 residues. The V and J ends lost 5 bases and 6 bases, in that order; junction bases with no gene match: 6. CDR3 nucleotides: TGTGCCAGCAGTGCGACAGGGGTGAGCGAGCAGTACTTC. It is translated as CASSATGVSEQYF.

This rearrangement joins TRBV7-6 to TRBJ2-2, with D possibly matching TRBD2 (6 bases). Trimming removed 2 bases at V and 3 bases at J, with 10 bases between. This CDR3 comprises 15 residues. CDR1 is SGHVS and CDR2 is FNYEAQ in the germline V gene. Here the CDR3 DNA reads TGTGCCAGCAGCTTAACGGGACTTCACACCGGGGAGCTGTTTTTT. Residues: CASSLTGLHTGELFF.

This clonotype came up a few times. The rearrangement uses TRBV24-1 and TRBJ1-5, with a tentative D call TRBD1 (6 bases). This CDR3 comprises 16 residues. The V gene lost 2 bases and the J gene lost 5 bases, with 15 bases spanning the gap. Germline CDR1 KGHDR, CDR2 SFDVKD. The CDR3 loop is CATSDSPGAGDQPQHF. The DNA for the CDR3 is TGTGCCACCAGTGATTCCCCAGGGGCGGGCGATCAGCCCCAGCATTTT.

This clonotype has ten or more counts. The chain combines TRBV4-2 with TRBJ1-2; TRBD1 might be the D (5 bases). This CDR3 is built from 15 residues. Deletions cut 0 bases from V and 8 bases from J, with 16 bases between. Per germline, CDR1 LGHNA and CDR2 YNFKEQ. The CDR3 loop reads CASSQDSRGTEGYTF. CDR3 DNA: TGTGCCAGCAGCCAAGATTCGAGGGGAACGGAGGGCTACACCTTC.

The CDR3 bases are TGTGCCAGCAGCCAAGACCGAACACACTACGAGCAGTACTTC. This encodes CASSQDRTHYEQYF. The chain combines TRBV3-1 with TRBJ2-7; D gene ambiguous. There are 14 residues in the CDR3. V was shortened by 0 bases and J by 3 bases, with 9 bases between the two germline ends. Germline CDR1 and CDR2: LGHDT and YNNKEL (reference sequence).

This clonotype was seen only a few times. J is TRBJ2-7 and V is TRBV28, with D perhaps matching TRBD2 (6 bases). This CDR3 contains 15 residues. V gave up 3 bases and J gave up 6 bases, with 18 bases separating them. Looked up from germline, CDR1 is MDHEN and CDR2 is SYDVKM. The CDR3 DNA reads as TGTGCCAGCAGTTTGGGGGACTCTTCTCCTGGCGAGCAGTACTTC. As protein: CASSLGDSSPGEQYF.

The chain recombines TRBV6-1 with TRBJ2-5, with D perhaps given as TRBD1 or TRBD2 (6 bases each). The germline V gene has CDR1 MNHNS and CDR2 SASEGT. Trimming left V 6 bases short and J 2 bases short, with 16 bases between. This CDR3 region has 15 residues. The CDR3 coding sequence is TGTGCCAGCAGCTCCGGAGGGGGGCTTCAAGAGACCCAGTACTTC. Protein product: CASSSGGGLQETQYF.

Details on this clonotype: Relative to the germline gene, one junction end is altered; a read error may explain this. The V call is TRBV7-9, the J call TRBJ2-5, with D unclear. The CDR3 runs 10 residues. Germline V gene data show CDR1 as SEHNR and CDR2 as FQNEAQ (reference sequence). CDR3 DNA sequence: TGTGCCAGCAGCTATTCCCCGGCAGCCTTC. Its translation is CASSYSPAAF.

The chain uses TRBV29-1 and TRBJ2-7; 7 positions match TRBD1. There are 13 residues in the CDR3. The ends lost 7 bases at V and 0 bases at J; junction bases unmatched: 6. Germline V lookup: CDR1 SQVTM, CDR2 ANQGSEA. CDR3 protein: CSAQGEPSYEQYF. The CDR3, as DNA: TGCAGCGCCCAGGGGGAACCCTCCTACGAGCAGTACTTC.

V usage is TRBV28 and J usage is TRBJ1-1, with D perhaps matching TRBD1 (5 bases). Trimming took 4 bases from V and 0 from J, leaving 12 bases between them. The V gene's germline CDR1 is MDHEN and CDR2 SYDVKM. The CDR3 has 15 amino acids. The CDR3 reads CASSSTGTVNTEAFF. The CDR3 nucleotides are TGTGCCAGCAGTTCGACCGGGACGGTGAACACTGAAGCTTTCTTT.

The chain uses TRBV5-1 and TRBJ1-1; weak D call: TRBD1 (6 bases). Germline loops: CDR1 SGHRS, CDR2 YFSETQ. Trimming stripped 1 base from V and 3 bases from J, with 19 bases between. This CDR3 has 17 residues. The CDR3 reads CASSLYRSGYRDTEAFF. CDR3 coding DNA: TGCGCCAGCAGCTTGTACCGTTCCGGGTACAGGGACACTGAAGCTTTCTTT.